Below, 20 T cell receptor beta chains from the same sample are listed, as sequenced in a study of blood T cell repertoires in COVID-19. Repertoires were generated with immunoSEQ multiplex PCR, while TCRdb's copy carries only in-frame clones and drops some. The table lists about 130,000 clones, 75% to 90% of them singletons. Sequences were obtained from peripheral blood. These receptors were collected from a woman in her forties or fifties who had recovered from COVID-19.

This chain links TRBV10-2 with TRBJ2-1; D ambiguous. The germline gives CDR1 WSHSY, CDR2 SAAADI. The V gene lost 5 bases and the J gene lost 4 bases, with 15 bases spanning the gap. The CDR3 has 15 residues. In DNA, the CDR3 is TGCGCCAGCAGTACTGCTAGGAGTCCGTACAATGAGCAGTTCTTC. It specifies CASSTARSPYNEQFF.

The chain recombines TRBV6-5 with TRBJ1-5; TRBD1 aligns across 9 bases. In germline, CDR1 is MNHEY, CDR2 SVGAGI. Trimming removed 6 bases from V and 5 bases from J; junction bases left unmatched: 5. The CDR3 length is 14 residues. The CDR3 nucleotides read TGTGCCAGCAGCGGGACAGGGAGAGATCAGCCCCAGCATTTT. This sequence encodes CASSGTGRDQPQHF.

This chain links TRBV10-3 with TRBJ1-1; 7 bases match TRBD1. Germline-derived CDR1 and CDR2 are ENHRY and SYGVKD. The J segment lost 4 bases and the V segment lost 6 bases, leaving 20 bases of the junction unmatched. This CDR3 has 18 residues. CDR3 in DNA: TGTGCCATCAGCCGATCGGCCCCGGGACAGCTACGTAGCACTGAAGCTTTCTTT. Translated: CAISRSAPGQLRSTEAFF.

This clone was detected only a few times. In nucleotides, the CDR3 is TGTGCCAGCAGTGGGACAGGGGGCGCCTATGGCTACACCTTC. Amino acids: CASSGTGGAYGYTF. The chain combines TRBV2 with TRBJ1-2; TRBD1 agrees at 11 bases. CDR3 length equals 14 residues. Germline CDR1 reads SNHLY; CDR2 reads FYNNEI. V dropped 4 bases and J dropped 4; count of bases not matched to a gene: 2. The full variable domain, its missing parts supplied by reference TRBV2 and TRBJ1-2, is EPEVTQTPSHQVTQMGQEVILRCVPISNHLYFYWYRQILGQKVEFLVSFYNNEISEKSEIFDDQFSVERPDGSNFTLKIRSTKLEDSAMYFCASSGTGGAYGYTFGSGTRLTVV.

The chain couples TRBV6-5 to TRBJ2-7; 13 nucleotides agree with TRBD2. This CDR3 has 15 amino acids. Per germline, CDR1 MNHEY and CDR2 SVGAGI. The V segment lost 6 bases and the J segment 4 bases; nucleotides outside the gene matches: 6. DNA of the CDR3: TGTGCCAGCAGCCGACGGACTAGCGGGAGTTACGAGCAGTACTTC. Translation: CASSRRTSGSYEQYF.

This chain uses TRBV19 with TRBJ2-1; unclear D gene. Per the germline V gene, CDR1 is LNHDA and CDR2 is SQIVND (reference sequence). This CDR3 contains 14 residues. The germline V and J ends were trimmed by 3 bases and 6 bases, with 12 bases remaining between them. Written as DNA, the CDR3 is TGTGCCAGTAGTATCAGGCGCCTCGTCAATGAGCAGTTCTTC. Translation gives CASSIRRLVNEQFF.

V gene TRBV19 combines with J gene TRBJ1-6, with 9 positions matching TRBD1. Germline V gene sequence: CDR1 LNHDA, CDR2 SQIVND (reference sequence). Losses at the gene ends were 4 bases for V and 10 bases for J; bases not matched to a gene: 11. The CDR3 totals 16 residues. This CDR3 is CASSRSGGTGQSPLHF. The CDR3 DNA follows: TGTGCCAGTAGTAGATCTGGCGGGACAGGGCAATCACCCCTCCACTTT.

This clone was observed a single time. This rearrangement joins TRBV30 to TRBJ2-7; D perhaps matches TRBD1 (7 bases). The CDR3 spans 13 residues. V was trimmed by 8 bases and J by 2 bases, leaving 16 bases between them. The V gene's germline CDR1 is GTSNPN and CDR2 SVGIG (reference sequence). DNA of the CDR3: TGTGCCGGGGCAGGGGGACTGACCTACGAGCAGTACTTC. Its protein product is CAGAGGLTYEQYF. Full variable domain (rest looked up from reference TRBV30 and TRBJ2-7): SQTIHQWPATLVQPVGSPLSLECTVEGTSNPNLYWYRQAAGRGLQLLFYSVGIGQISSEVPQNLSASRPQDRQFILSSKKLLLSDSGFYLCAGAGGLTYEQYFGPGTRLTVT.

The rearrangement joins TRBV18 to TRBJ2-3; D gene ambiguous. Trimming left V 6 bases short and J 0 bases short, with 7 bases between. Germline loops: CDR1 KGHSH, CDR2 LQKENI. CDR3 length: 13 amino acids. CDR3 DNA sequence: TGTGCCAGCTCGCAAACAAGCACAGATACGCAGTATTTT. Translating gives CASSQTSTDTQYF.

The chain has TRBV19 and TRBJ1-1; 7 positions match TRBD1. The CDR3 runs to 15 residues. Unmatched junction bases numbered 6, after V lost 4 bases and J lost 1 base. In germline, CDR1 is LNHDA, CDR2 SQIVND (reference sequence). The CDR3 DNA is TGTGCCAGTAGTACCCTGACAGGGACGAACACTGAAGCTTTCTTT. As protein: CASSTLTGTNTEAFF.

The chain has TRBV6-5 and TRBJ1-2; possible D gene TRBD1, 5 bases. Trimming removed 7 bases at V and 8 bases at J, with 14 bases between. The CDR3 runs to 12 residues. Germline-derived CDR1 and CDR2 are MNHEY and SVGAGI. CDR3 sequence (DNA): TGTGCCAGCACTATGGGGGGTACGGGCTACACCTTC. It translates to CASTMGGTGYTF.

CDR3 nucleotide sequence: TGTGCCAGCAGTCGAGCCGGGACACCAGAGCAGTTCTTC. Protein product: CASSRAGTPEQFF. The chain employs TRBV12-3 or TRBV12-4 and TRBJ2-1, with D possibly TRBD1 on 6 matching bases. The CDR3 runs to 13 residues. Trimming left V 5 bases short and J 10 bases short, with 15 bases between.

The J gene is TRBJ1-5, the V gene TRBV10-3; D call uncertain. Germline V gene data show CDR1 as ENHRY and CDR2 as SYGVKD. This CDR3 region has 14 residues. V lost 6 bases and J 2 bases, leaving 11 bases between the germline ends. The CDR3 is CAIRAERGNQPQHF. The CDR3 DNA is TGTGCCATCAGGGCGGAGAGAGGCAATCAGCCCCAGCATTTT.

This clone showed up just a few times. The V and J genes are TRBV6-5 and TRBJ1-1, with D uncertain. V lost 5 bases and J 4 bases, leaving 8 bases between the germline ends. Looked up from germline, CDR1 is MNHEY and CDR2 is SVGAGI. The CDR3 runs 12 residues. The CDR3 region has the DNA TGTGCCAGCAGTCATGCGGGCACTGAAGCTTTCTTT. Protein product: CASSHAGTEAFF.

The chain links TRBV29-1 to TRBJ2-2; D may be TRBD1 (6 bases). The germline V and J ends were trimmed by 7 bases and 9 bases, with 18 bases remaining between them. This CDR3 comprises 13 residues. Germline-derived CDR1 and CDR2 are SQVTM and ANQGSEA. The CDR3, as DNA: TGCAGCGCCGAACGGCAGGGGCTAAGGGAGCTGTTTTTT. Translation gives CSAERQGLRELFF.

In DNA form, the CDR3 reads TGTGCCAGCACCCCGGGACAGGCGGGATTCTACGAGCAGTACTTC. Translation: CASTPGQAGFYEQYF. The chain employs TRBV11-1 and TRBJ2-7; 8 nucleotides agree with TRBD1. After removal of 7 bases from V and 3 bases from J, the junction contained 11 bases not matched to a gene. This CDR3 has 15 residues. Germline CDR1 is SGHAT and CDR2 is FQDESV (reference sequence).

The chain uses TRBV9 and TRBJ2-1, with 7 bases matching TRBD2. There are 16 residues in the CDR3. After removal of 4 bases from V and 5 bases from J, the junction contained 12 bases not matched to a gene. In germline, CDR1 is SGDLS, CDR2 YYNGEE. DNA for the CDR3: TGTGCCAGCAGCCCCCTCGGTGGGAGGGCCGACAATGAGCAGTTCTTC. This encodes CASSPLGGRADNEQFF.

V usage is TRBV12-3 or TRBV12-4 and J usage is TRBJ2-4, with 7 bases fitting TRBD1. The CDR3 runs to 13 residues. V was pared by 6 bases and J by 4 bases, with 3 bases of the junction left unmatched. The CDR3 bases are TGTGCCAGCAGCTCGGACAGGAAAAACATTCAGTACTTC. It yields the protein CASSSDRKNIQYF.

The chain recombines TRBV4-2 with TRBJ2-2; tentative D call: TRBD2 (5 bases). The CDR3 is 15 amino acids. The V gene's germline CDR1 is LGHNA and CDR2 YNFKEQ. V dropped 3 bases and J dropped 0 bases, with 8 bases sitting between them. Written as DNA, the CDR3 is TGTGCCAGCAGCCAGGCGACTACGAACACCGGGGAGCTGTTTTTT. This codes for CASSQATTNTGELFF.

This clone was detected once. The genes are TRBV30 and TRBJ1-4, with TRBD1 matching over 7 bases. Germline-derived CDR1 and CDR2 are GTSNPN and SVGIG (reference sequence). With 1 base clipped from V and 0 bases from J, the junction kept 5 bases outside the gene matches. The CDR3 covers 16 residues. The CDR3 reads CAWSAGQAPTNEKLFF. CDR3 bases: TGTGCCTGGAGTGCCGGACAGGCCCCAACTAATGAAAAACTGTTTTTT. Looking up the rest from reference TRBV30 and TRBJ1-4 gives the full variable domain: SQTIHQWPATLVQPVGSPLSLECTVEGTSNPNLYWYRQAAGRGLQLLFYSVGIGQISSEVPQNLSASRPQDRQFILSSKKLLLSDSGFYLCAWSAGQAPTNEKLFFGSGTQLSVL.